The 32 T cell receptor beta chains below were found in one sample sequenced in a study of T cells after yellow fever vaccination. From the 5' RACE reads, TCRdb called clonotypes with MiXCR, one entry per CDR3 protein. The sample records nearly 300,000 distinct CDR3 sequences, under 9% being singletons. Sequencing used CD4+ T cells sorted from PBMCs, obtained 5 days after the yellow fever booster vaccination. These receptor sequences come from a young man who received the YFV17D yellow fever vaccine.

The gene calls are TRBV25-1 and TRBJ1-2; D possibly corresponds to TRBD1 (5 bases). The V gene's germline CDR1 is MGHDK and CDR2 SYGVNS. With 2 bases removed from V and 3 bases from J, the gap between germline ends came to 7 bases. This CDR3 has 13 amino acids. CDR3 sequence reads: CASSERGDYGYTF. As DNA, the CDR3 is TGTGCCAGCAGTGAAAGAGGGGACTATGGCTACACCTTC.

The genes are TRBV2 and TRBJ1-1; D perhaps matches TRBD1 (5 bases). The ends were cut back, 7 bases at V and 0 bases at J, with 12 bases in the middle. The CDR3 spans 14 residues. Germline V lookup: CDR1 SNHLY, CDR2 FYNNEI. In DNA, the CDR3 is TGTGCCAGCAAGAGGGACCCCGTGAACACTGAAGCTTTCTTT. This encodes CASKRDPVNTEAFF.

About this clonotype: A much larger clone lies one base from this, so it may be a read error. This CDR3 is missing its conserved last phenylalanine or tryptophan, likely due to a read error. The genes are TRBV18 and TRBJ2-2; D is unresolved. The CDR3 consists of 14 residues. V was cut by 4 bases and J by 2 bases, with 8 bases left in between. Per the germline V gene, CDR1 is KGHSH and CDR2 is LQKENI. CDR3: CASSRSTNTGELFS. The DNA for the CDR3 is TGTGCCAGCTCACGCTCAACTAACACCGGGGAGCTGTTTTCT.

The chain combines TRBV7-6 with TRBJ1-1; 11 bases map to TRBD1. CDR3 length: 17 amino acids. Germline V gene data show CDR1 as SGHVS and CDR2 as FNYEAQ. After removal of 1 base from V and 1 base from J, the junction contained 5 bases not matched to a gene. The CDR3 protein is CASSLVGQGVGNTEAFF. The CDR3 region has the DNA TGTGCCAGCAGCTTAGTGGGACAGGGGGTGGGGAACACTGAAGCTTTCTTT.

In its sample, this clonotype was seen a few times. The genes are TRBV3-1 and TRBJ2-3; 8 bases match TRBD1. V lost 2 bases to trimming and J lost 2 bases; unmatched junction nucleotides: 3. CDR1 is LGHDT, CDR2 YNNKEL, per germline (reference sequence). The CDR3 totals 15 residues. The CDR3 DNA reads TGTGCCAGCAGCCAACGACAGGGGACCACAGATACGCAGTATTTT. Translated: CASSQRQGTTDTQYF.

This clonotype showed up many times. The V call is TRBV7-7, the J call TRBJ2-3, with 7 nucleotides matching TRBD1. The CDR3 has 15 amino acids. Trimming took 5 bases from V and 0 from J; bases not matched to a gene: 5. CDR1 and CDR2 from the germline V gene are SSHAT and FNYEAQ (reference sequence). CDR3 coding DNA: TGTGCCAGCAGCCCGACAGGGTTCAGCACAGATACGCAGTATTTT. Translated, it gives CASSPTGFSTDTQYF.

CDR3 sequence reads: CASSPAGGFSYEQYV. CDR3 nucleotide sequence: TGCGCCAGCAGTCCTGCAGGGGGCTTCTCCTACGAGCAGTACGTC. V and J are TRBV23-1 and TRBJ2-7; 8 bases align to TRBD1. TRBV23-1 is placed among ORFs of uncertain function. This CDR3 region has 15 residues. V lost 4 bases to trimming and J lost 0 bases; unmatched junction nucleotides: 5.

The chain carries TRBV7-2 and TRBJ1-5; D uncertain. The CDR3 length is 15 residues. CDR1 is SGHTA, CDR2 FQGNSA, per germline. Trimming cost V 2 bases and J 7 bases, with 15 bases left between them. CDR3 bases: TGTGCCAGCAGCTTACCCTTGGGGAACGTACAGCCCCAGCATTTT. Protein product: CASSLPLGNVQPQHF. Complete variable domain (other parts from reference TRBV7-2 and TRBJ1-5): GAGVSQSPSNKVTEKGKDVELRCDPISGHTALYWYRQSLGQGLEFLIYFQGNSAPDKSGLPSDRFSAERTGGSVSTLTIQRTQQEDSAVYLCASSLPLGNVQPQHFGDGTRLSIL.

This clonotype was counted ten times or more. V gene TRBV12-3 or TRBV12-4 combines with J gene TRBJ1-5; 7 positions match TRBD1. V gave up 5 bases and J gave up 2 bases; unmatched junction bases: 3. The length of the CDR3 is 14 residues. The CDR3, as DNA: TGTGCCAGCAGTGCCCAGGGGGGCAATCAGCCCCAGCATTTT. Amino acids: CASSAQGGNQPQHF.

This clonotype was detected ten times or more. V gene TRBV4-1 combines with J gene TRBJ1-5, with unresolved D. The germline CDR1 and CDR2 sequences are MGHRA and YSYEKL. The ends were cut back, 2 bases at V and 7 bases at J, with 18 bases in the middle. This CDR3 spans 16 amino acids. The CDR3 region is CASSQQQNPPGQPQHF. Here the CDR3 DNA reads TGCGCCAGCAGCCAACAACAAAACCCCCCGGGACAGCCCCAGCATTTT.

This clonotype was recorded a few times. The chain links TRBV5-1 to TRBJ1-2; 11 nucleotides align to TRBD1. V trimming: 4 bases; J trimming: 7 bases; junction bases outside the gene matches: 9. The CDR3 contains 15 residues. Germline lookup yields CDR1 SGHRS and CDR2 YFSETQ. The CDR3 spells CASSPYGQGALGYTF. In nucleotides, the CDR3 is TGCGCCAGCAGCCCGTATGGACAGGGGGCGCTTGGCTACACCTTC.

This clonotype appeared a few times. V and J are TRBV19 and TRBJ1-4; 7 positions agree with TRBD1. V trimming: 10 bases; J trimming: 4 bases; junction bases outside the gene matches: 6. Germline V gene lookup returns CDR1 LNHDA and CDR2 SQIVND (reference sequence). The CDR3 is 13 amino acids. The CDR3 loop reads CATQGQNNEKLFF. CDR3 nucleotides: TGTGCCACTCAGGGACAGAATAATGAAAAACTGTTTTTT. Looking up the rest from reference TRBV19 and TRBJ1-4 gives the full variable domain: DGGITQSPKYLFRKEGQNVTLSCEQNLNHDAMYWYRQDPGQGLRLIYYSQIVNDFQKGDIAEGYSVSREKKESFPLTVTSAQKNPTAFYLCATQGQNNEKLFFGSGTQLSVL.

The chain carries TRBV20-1 and TRBJ2-7; 9 bases fit TRBD2. Looked up from germline, CDR1 is DFQATT and CDR2 is SNEGSKA (reference sequence). V dropped 4 bases and J dropped 4; count of bases not matched to a gene: 2. This CDR3 contains 12 residues. CDR3 region: CSATSGAYEQYV. The CDR3 region has the DNA TGCAGTGCTACTAGCGGGGCTTACGAGCAGTACGTC.

The chain links TRBV6-2 or TRBV6-3 to TRBJ2-2; 7 bases match TRBD1. In germline, CDR1 is MNHEY, CDR2 SVGEGT. The junction had 10 bases not matched to a gene; V was cut back by 5 bases and J by 7 bases. This CDR3 is 15 amino acids long. The CDR3 DNA sequence: TGTGCCAGCAGTCGGTGGACAGGCGGAAACGGGGAGCTGTTTTTT. It is translated as CASSRWTGGNGELFF.

This clonotype was counted ten times or more. The rearrangement links TRBV6-5 to TRBJ1-1, with D hard to call. Germline-derived CDR1 and CDR2 are MNHEY and SVGAGI. V was cut by 5 bases and J by 1 base, with 8 bases left in between. The CDR3 has 13 residues. CDR3 DNA: TGTGCCAGCAGTCCTTGGGGGAACACTGAAGCTTTCTTT. Its protein is CASSPWGNTEAFF.

The rearrangement uses TRBV20-1 and TRBJ1-5; possibly TRBD1 for D (6 bases). This CDR3 contains 15 residues. The V end was cut by 0 bases, the J end by 3 bases, with 12 bases between. Per germline, CDR1 DFQATT and CDR2 SNEGSKA (reference sequence). The CDR3 DNA is TGCAGTGCTAGAGAGAAGGACAGATTCAATCAGCCCCAGCATTTT. Residues: CSAREKDRFNQPQHF.

This clonotype was recorded a few times. The V and J genes are TRBV4-2 and TRBJ1-4; D is ambiguous. Germline CDR1 reads LGHNA; CDR2 reads YNFKEQ. V was pared by 0 bases and J by 5 bases, with 13 bases between. The length of the CDR3 is 16 residues. The CDR3 coding sequence is TGTGCCAGCAGCCAAGATGCATACCAGATAAATGAAAAACTGTTTTTT. Residues: CASSQDAYQINEKLFF.

The chain recombines TRBV4-3 with TRBJ2-2; 9 bases align to TRBD1. CDR3 length: 16 residues. Trimming cost V 4 bases and J 5 bases; bases outside gene matches: 8. Germline CDR1 is LGHNA and CDR2 is YSLEER. The CDR3 DNA follows: TGCGCCAGCAGCCTCGACAGGGGGAGTGATACCGGGGAGCTGTTTTTT. Amino acids: CASSLDRGSDTGELFF.

There are a few counts of this clonotype. The chain couples TRBV7-9 to TRBJ2-1; D possibly corresponds to TRBD2 (6 bases). CDR1 and CDR2 (germline): SEHNR, FQNEAQ (reference sequence). There are 14 residues in the CDR3. V dropped 3 bases and J dropped 12 bases, with 18 bases sitting between them. The DNA for the CDR3 is TGTGCCAGCAGCTTGCCGGGCTTCGGGGAGGCGCAGTTCTTC. It is translated as CASSLPGFGEAQFF. The full variable domain, with the rest looked up from reference TRBV7-9 and TRBJ2-1, is DTGVSQNPRHKITKRGQNVTFRCDPISEHNRLYWYRQTLGQGPEFLTYFQNEAQLEKSRLLSDRFSAERPKGSFSTLEIQRTEQGDSAMYLCASSLPGFGEAQFFGPGTRLTVL.

In its sample, this clonotype was seen a few times. V gene TRBV20-1 combines with J gene TRBJ1-2, with 9 bases lining up with TRBD1. Germline CDR1 is DFQATT and CDR2 is SNEGSKA (reference sequence). This CDR3 is built from 12 residues. CDR3 loop: CSEPGQGYGYTF. As DNA, the CDR3 is TGCAGCGAACCGGGACAGGGTTATGGCTACACCTTC.

The rearrangement uses TRBV5-1 and TRBJ2-1; 9 bases agree with TRBD2. V lost 0 bases, J lost 6 bases, and 10 bases stayed unmatched. Germline V lookup: CDR1 SGHRS, CDR2 YFSETQ. This CDR3 region has 17 residues. DNA for the CDR3: TGCGCCAGCAGCTTGGAAAAAGCGGGGGGATTTTTCAATGAGCAGTTCTTC. Amino acids: CASSLEKAGGFFNEQFF.

This clonotype appeared a few times. V gene TRBV12-3 or TRBV12-4 combines with J gene TRBJ1-4; 7 bases are a match to TRBD1. This CDR3 has 18 residues. The J segment lost 7 bases and the V segment lost 5 bases, leaving 19 bases of the junction unmatched. In DNA form, the CDR3 reads TGTGCCAGCAGTGAAATGGGACAGTCAAATCCCTACCGTGAAAAACTGTTTTTT. It yields the protein CASSEMGQSNPYREKLFF.

The chain links TRBV4-2 to TRBJ2-5, with a weak D call TRBD2 (6 bases). The CDR3 runs to 16 residues. Germline lookup yields CDR1 LGHNA and CDR2 YNFKEQ. V dropped 2 bases and J dropped 2 bases, with 15 bases sitting between them. For the CDR3, the DNA is TGTGCCAGCAGCCAAACACTAGGCGGGGTTCAAGAGACCCAGTACTTC. Protein product: CASSQTLGGVQETQYF.

The sample holds many counts of this clonotype. This chain uses TRBV27 with TRBJ1-1; D is perhaps TRBD1 (6 bases). CDR1 and CDR2 from the germline V gene are MNHEY and SMNVEV (reference sequence). The V end lost 5 bases, the J end lost 1 base, and 14 bases lay between the germline ends. The CDR3 loop spans 15 amino acids. Here the CDR3 DNA reads TGTGCCAGCAGTCGACAGGCTCCGACGAACACTGAAGCTTTCTTT. Residues: CASSRQAPTNTEAFF.

In its sample, this clonotype was seen many times. The chain recombines TRBV5-1 with TRBJ2-5; D may be TRBD2 (6 bases). There are 14 residues in the CDR3. Trimming shortened V by 4 bases and J by 2 bases, and 12 bases separated the two germline ends. Germline CDR1 reads SGHRS; CDR2 reads YFSETQ. The CDR3, as DNA: TGCGCCAGCAGCCCGGAGGGAGGACAAGAGACCCAGTACTTC. Its protein is CASSPEGGQETQYF. Using reference TRBV5-1 and TRBJ2-5 for the parts outside the CDR3, the full variable domain is KAGVTQTPRYLIKTRGQQVTLSCSPISGHRSVSWYQQTPGQGLQFLFEYFSETQRNKGNFPGRFSGRQFSNSRSEMNVSTLELGDSALYLCASSPEGGQETQYFGPGTRLLVL.

This chain uses TRBV6-2 or TRBV6-3 with TRBJ2-2; 7 bases are shared with TRBD1. This CDR3 spans 15 amino acids. In germline, CDR1 is MNHEY, CDR2 SVGEGT. The V gene end was trimmed by 6 bases and the J gene end by 1 base; junction bases not matched to a gene: 5. This CDR3 reads CASRFNRGNTGELFF. CDR3 DNA sequence: TGTGCCAGCAGATTTAACAGGGGGAACACCGGGGAGCTGTTTTTT.

The V call is TRBV30, the J call TRBJ2-5, with TRBD2 matching over 11 bases. Germline lookup yields CDR1 GTSNPN and CDR2 SVGIG (reference sequence). The CDR3 consists of 15 residues. Trimming removed 5 bases from V and 5 bases from J; junction bases left unmatched: 10. DNA of the CDR3: TGTGCCTGGGGGGAGGGGACTAGCGGTCTCGAGACCCAGTACTTC. It encodes CAWGEGTSGLETQYF. The variable domain in full, completed from reference TRBV30 and TRBJ2-5, reads SQTIHQWPATLVQPVGSPLSLECTVEGTSNPNLYWYRQAAGRGLQLLFYSVGIGQISSEVPQNLSASRPQDRQFILSSKKLLLSDSGFYLCAWGEGTSGLETQYFGPGTRLLVL.

This chain uses TRBV5-1 with TRBJ1-6; D not resolved. The CDR3 consists of 18 residues. Germline V lookup: CDR1 SGHRS, CDR2 YFSETQ. With 0 bases removed from V and 2 bases from J, the gap between germline ends came to 15 bases. This CDR3 reads CASSLDQQISTYNSPLHF. The CDR3 DNA reads TGCGCCAGCAGCTTGGACCAACAGATAAGTACCTATAATTCACCCCTCCACTTT.

The rearrangement joins TRBV9 to TRBJ2-2; 13 bases are a match to TRBD2. Unmatched junction bases numbered 5, after V lost 4 bases and J lost 2 bases. CDR3 length equals 17 residues. CDR1 is SGDLS, CDR2 YYNGEE, per germline. The CDR3 spells CASSSGLAGHNTGELFF. In DNA, the CDR3 is TGTGCCAGCAGCTCGGGACTAGCGGGGCATAACACCGGGGAGCTGTTTTTT.

The genes are TRBV29-1 and TRBJ1-2; D gene unclear. This CDR3 region has 13 residues. Trimming removed 3 bases from V and 3 bases from J, with 11 bases in between. Per germline, CDR1 SQVTM and CDR2 ANQGSEA. CDR3 DNA sequence: TGCAGCGTTGACCCCCAGGCCGACTATGGCTACACCTTC. Translated, it gives CSVDPQADYGYTF. The variable domain in full, with the rest retrieved from reference TRBV29-1 and TRBJ1-2, is SAVISQKPSRDICQRGTSLTIQCQVDSQVTMMFWYRQQPGQSLTLIATANQGSEATYESGFVIDKFPISRPNLTFSTLTVSNMSPEDSSIYLCSVDPQADYGYTFGSGTRLTVV.

This clonotype was seen a few times. The chain's CDR3 is CASSSVRLLTNEKLFF. The CDR3 bases are TGTGCCAGCAGCTCGGTCCGGCTCCTTACTAATGAAAAACTGTTTTTT. The V call is TRBV5-5, the J call TRBJ1-4; D is ambiguous. This CDR3 region has 16 residues. V lost 3 bases, J lost 2 bases, and 14 bases lay in between. CDR1 and CDR2 from the germline V gene are SGHKS and YYEKEE (reference sequence).

J is TRBJ1-2 and V is TRBV12-3 or TRBV12-4; D is unresolved. Trimming took off 8 bases at V and 3 bases at J, with 13 bases between the two ends. The CDR3 spans 13 residues. The CDR3: CASGLPYDYGYTF. CDR3 in DNA: TGTGCCAGCGGTCTACCTTACGACTATGGCTACACCTTC.